The source of this TCR beta chain is a study of cytomegalovirus exposure and HLA in healthy donors. The PCR employed 60 Vbeta primers together with 13 Jbeta primers. Profiled with immunoSEQ multiplex PCR; TCRdb holds only in-frame clones, not every one. In total, the table holds roughly 120,000 clones. V lost 3 bases and J lost 1; bases outside the gene matches: 2. The germline CDR1 and CDR2 sequences are SGHTA and FQGNSA. The CDR3 has 14 amino acids. Sequenced: PBMCs. V is TRBV7-2 and J is TRBJ2-7, with 8 bases identical to TRBD1. The TCR was taken from a man aged 35-49 years in good health and CMV-seropositive. CDR3 protein: CASSLGQASYEQYF. CDR3 DNA: TGTGCCAGCAGCTTGGGACAGGCGTCCTACGAGCAGTACTTC.